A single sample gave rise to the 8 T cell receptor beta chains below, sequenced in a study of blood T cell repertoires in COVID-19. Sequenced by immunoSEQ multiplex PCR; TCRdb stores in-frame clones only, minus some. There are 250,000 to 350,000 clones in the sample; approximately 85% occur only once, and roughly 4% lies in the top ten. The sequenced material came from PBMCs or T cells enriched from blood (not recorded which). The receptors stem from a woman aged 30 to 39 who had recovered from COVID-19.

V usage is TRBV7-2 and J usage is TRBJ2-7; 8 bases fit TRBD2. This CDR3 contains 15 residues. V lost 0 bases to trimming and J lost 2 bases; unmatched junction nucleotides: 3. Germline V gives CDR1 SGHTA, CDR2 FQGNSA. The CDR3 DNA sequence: TGTGCCAGCAGCTTAGCGACTAGCGCCGCCTACGAGCAGTACTTC. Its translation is CASSLATSAAYEQYF.

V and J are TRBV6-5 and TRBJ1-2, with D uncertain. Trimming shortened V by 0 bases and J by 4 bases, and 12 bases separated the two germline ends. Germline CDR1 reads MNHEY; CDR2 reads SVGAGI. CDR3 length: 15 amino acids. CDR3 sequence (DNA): TGTGCCAGCAGTTACTCTACAGAGACCCTCTATGGCTACACCTTC. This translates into CASSYSTETLYGYTF.

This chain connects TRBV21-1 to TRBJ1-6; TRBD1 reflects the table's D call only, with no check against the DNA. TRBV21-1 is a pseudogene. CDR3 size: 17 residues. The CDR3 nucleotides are TGTGCCACCCAGGACAGCCCGACACCCTGGGGAAATTCACCCCTCCACTTT. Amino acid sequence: CATQDSPTPWGNSPLHF.

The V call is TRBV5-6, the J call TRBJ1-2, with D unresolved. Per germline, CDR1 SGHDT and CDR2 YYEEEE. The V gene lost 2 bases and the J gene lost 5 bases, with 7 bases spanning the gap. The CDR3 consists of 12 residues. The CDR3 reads CASSLSSYGYTF. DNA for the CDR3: TGTGCCAGCAGCTTAAGTAGTTATGGCTACACCTTC.

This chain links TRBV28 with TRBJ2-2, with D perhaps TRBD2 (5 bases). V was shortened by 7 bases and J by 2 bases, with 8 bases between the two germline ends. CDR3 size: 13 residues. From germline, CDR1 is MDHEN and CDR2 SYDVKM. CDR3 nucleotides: TGTGCCAGCACGACGGGAAACACCGGGGAGCTGTTTTTT. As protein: CASTTGNTGELFF. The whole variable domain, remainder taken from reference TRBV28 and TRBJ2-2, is DVKVTQSSRYLVKRTGEKVFLECVQDMDHENMFWYRQDPGLGLRLIYFSYDVKMKEKGDIPEGYSVSREKKERFSLILESASTNQTSMYLCASTTGNTGELFFGEGSRLTVL.

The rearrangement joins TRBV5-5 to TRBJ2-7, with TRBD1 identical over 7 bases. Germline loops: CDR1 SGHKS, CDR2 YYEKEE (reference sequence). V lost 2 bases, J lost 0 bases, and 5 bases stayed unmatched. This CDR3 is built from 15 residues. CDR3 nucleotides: TGTGCCAGCAGCTTAGGACAGGACAGCTCCTACGAGCAGTACTTC. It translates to CASSLGQDSSYEQYF. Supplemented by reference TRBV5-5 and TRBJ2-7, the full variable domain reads DAGVTQSPTHLIKTRGQQVTLRCSPISGHKSVSWYQQVLGQGPQFIFQYYEKEERGRGNFPDRFSARQFPNYSSELNVNALLLGDSALYLCASSLGQDSSYEQYFGPGTRLTVT.

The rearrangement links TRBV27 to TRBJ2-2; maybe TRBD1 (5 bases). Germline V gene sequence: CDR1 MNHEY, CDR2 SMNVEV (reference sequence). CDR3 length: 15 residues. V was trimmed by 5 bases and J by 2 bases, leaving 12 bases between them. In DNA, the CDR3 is TGTGCCAGCAGTCCCGAAGACAGCAACACCGGGGAGCTGTTTTTT. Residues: CASSPEDSNTGELFF.

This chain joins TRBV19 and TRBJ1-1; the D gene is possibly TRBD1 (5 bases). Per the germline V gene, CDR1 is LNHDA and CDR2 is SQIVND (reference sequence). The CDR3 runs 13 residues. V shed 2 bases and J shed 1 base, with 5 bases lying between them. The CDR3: CASSITGNTEAFF. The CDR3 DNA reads TGTGCCAGTAGTATAACAGGGAACACTGAAGCTTTCTTT.